A selection of T cell receptor beta chains follows, all from one sample in a study of cytomegalovirus exposure and HLA in healthy donors. This table comes from immunoSEQ multiplex PCR, and its TCRdb copy is limited to in-frame clones, with some not included. The sample lists 300,000 or so clones, roughly 90% occurring once. Material for sequencing was PBMCs. These receptors were taken from a man aged 25-40 years in good health and CMV-seronegative. The CDR3 runs from the conserved cysteine through the conserved F or W. The D gene is left open where the match is weak. Expanded clones get a size class; other rows say once, few or many, or leave the size out.

j_gene,v_gene,d_gene,abundance,CDR3nt,CDR3aa
TRBJ2-4,TRBV29-1,TRBD1,NA,TGCAGCGTTGCAACCGGGACAGGGGCTACCATTCAGTACTTC,CSVATGTGATIQYF
TRBJ2-7,TRBV9,TRBD1,NA,TGTGCCAGCAGCCAAGGGACAGGGAGTTTCTACGAGCAGTACTTC,CASSQGTGSFYEQYF
TRBJ2-7,TRBV5-5,TRBD2,NA,TGTGCCAGCAGCTTGGGGGCGGGGGAGTACTACGAGCAGTACTTC,CASSLGAGEYYEQYF
TRBJ1-2,TRBV27,TRBD1,once,TGTGCCAGCAGTTTGTTGGGGACAGCCAAAGGGGCCACCTTC,CASSLLGTAKGATF
TRBJ2-7,TRBV29-1,TRBD1,NA,TGCAGCGTTGAAGGGGGGACAGGTACACCCTACGAGCAGTACTTC,CSVEGGTGTPYEQYF
TRBJ2-5,TRBV11-2,TRBD1,NA,TGTGCCAGCAGCTTAGGGGCCAACAGGGGCCAAGAGACCCAGTACTTC,CASSLGANRGQETQYF
TRBJ1-4,TRBV7-6,NA,NA,TGTGCCAGCAGCTTAAATGTGGCAGGCCCTAATGAAAAACTGTTTTTT,CASSLNVAGPNEKLFF
TRBJ2-2,TRBV6-5,NA,few,TGTGCCAGCACTCGGGGTCACACCGGGGAGCTGTTTTTT,CASTRGHTGELFF
TRBJ1-2,TRBV6-5,NA,NA,TGTGCCAGCAGTTCCCCGACAGAAACCTATGGCTACACCTTC,CASSSPTETYGYTF
TRBJ2-2,TRBV6-1,TRBD1,few,TGTGCCAGCAGTGAAACAGGGGGCCGGGAGCTGTTTTTT,CASSETGGRELFF
TRBJ1-2,TRBV5-6,NA,NA,TGTGCCAGCCGTCGTAGGGGTCGAAACTATGGCTACACCTTC,CASRRRGRNYGYTF
TRBJ1-1,TRBV30,NA,NA,TGTGCCTGGAGTTTTTTCGGGAACACTGAAGCTTTCTTT,CAWSFFGNTEAFF
TRBJ2-5,TRBV6-6,NA,NA,TGTGCCAGCAGTTACAGGAGAGGAGGGGTTGGAGAGACCCAGTACTTC,CASSYRRGGVGETQYF
TRBJ1-4,TRBV7-9,NA,NA,TGTGCCAGCAGCTTAGCGCGGGGGGAAAAACTGTTTTTT,CASSLARGEKLFF
TRBJ2-2,TRBV7-8,TRBD1,NA,TGTGCCAGCAGCTTGACAGGGTTCACTACCGGGGAGCTGTTTTTT,CASSLTGFTTGELFF
TRBJ1-3,TRBV5-1,TRBD1,NA,TGCGCCAGCAGCCTCGCCGGGACAGGGTCAGGGAACACCATATATTTT,CASSLAGTGSGNTIYF
TRBJ2-2,TRBV19,NA,NA,TGTGCCAGTAGTATAGAAAGGGGGTTGACCGGGGAGCTGTTTTTT,CASSIERGLTGELFF
TRBJ2-7,TRBV4-1,NA,NA,TGCGCCAGCAGCCAAGGGAACAGGGAGAGGGGTTACGAGCAGTACTTC,CASSQGNRERGYEQYF
TRBJ2-1,TRBV7-6,TRBD2,NA,TGTGCCAGCAGCATCACCCTACTCTGCGGGGGTGAATACAATGAGCAGTTCTTC,CASSITLLCGGEYNEQFF
TRBJ2-5,TRBV5-1,NA,NA,TGCGCCAGCAGCTTGCGGGGCGGGGGCATGCAAGAGACCCAGTACTTC,CASSLRGGGMQETQYF